The T cell receptor beta chain described here comes from a study of blood T cell repertoires in COVID-19. Study in general: Samples taken during acute and convalescent COVID-19 were collected in the United States, Italy and Spain.

This clone was observed once. This table comes from immunoSEQ multiplex PCR, and its TCRdb copy is limited to in-frame clones, with some not included. Of tens of thousands of clones detected, under 85% appear once; the ten largest clones hold approximately 11%. V lost 0 bases, J lost 4 bases, and 12 bases lay in between. This CDR3 spans 15 amino acids. Germline V gene lookup returns CDR1 SGHAT and CDR2 FQNNGV. This sequence was found in a man between 70 and 80 years old with acute or convalescent COVID-19. Input material: peripheral blood. V usage is TRBV11-2 and J usage is TRBJ1-1; D possibly corresponds to TRBD1 (6 bases). CDR3 region: CASSLDLSRGTEAFF. CDR3 bases: TGTGCCAGCAGCTTAGATCTGAGCAGGGGCACTGAAGCTTTCTTT.